This T cell receptor (beta chain) was sequenced in a study of T-cell reconstitution after alpha-beta-depleted transplantation in children. TCRbeta library construction was performed incorporating unique molecular identifiers. TCRdb redid the calling of the PCR reads with MiXCR, one entry per CDR3 protein. The sample has approximately 210,000 distinct CDR3 sequences, around a sixth seen once. The CDR3 has 14 amino acids. Germline V gene lookup returns CDR1 SEHNR and CDR2 FQNEAQ (reference sequence). Trimming cost V 5 bases and J 5 bases; bases outside gene matches: 5. The rearrangement joins TRBV7-9 to TRBJ1-5; 8 nucleotides line up with TRBD1. The sequencing used PBMCs, mostly from graft donor cells, collected 360 days after TCRalphabeta/CD19-depleted stem cell transplant. This TCR derives from a male patient aged 2 to 9 who had a stem cell transplant for acute lymphoblastic leukemia, so the T cells may come from the graft donor. CDR3 nucleotide sequence: TGTGCCAGCAGCCCAAAGACAGGGGATCAGCCCCAGCATTTT. It yields the protein CASSPKTGDQPQHF.